Detailed here is one T cell receptor beta chain. The antigen remains undetermined. Other DNA sequences in the sample encode the same CDR3. This sample is part of a study of beta chain features in type 1 diabetes. As for the study in general: Taken together, all samples contributed some 98 million examined sorted cells.

The isolated RNA, all of it, was reverse transcribed, so expressed TCRB transcripts were what got sequenced. Some clones are missing from TCRdb's copy, which holds only in-frame ones; the method was immunoSEQ multiplex PCR. The table has about 160,000 clones, around 8.4% seen once. Via the markers CD45RO/CCR7/CD25/CD127/CD95/CD27, stem cell-like memory, regulatory, central memory and naive CD4+ cells were sorted. The length of the CDR3 is 15 residues. V trimming: 5 bases; J trimming: 2 bases; junction bases outside the gene matches: 1. The V gene's germline CDR1 is SNHLY and CDR2 FYNNEI. Study-wide results and caveats: The VDJ junctions of type 1 diabetes patients carried fewer insertions and more deletions. In every one of the four CD4+ subsets, TCRB CDR3s were moderately but significantly shorter in Type 1 diabetes patients.

The chain is built from TRBV2 and TRBJ2-1; TRBD2 aligns across 12 bases. The specimen was central memory CD4+ T cells from blood. This clonotype was sampled from a young woman with type 1 diabetes. CDR3 in DNA: TGTGCCAGCAGTCTAGCGGGGGGGCCCTACAATGAGCAGTTCTTC. It yields the protein CASSLAGGPYNEQFF.